Following are 32 T cell receptor beta chains from one sample sequenced in a study of blood T cell repertoires in COVID-19. Repertoires were generated with immunoSEQ multiplex PCR, while TCRdb's copy carries only in-frame clones and drops some. The table records 90,000 to 130,000 clones, around 76% of them present only once. The sequencing sample was made of peripheral blood. These receptors came from a woman older than 75 with acute or convalescent COVID-19.

This clone was detected only once. V gene TRBV6-9 combines with J gene TRBJ2-1; D remains ambiguous. V was trimmed by 6 bases and J by 0 bases, leaving 15 bases between them. The CDR3 is 16 residues long. Germline CDR1 reads MNHGY; CDR2 reads SVAAGI. CDR3: CASRGLLSFSYNEQFF. Here the CDR3 DNA reads TGTGCCAGCAGGGGCCTCCTTTCCTTCTCCTACAATGAGCAGTTCTTC.

This chain joins TRBV19 and TRBJ1-2; no clear D gene. V lost 3 bases to trimming and J lost 4 bases, with 15 bases between them. CDR1 is LNHDA, CDR2 SQIVND, per germline (reference sequence). This CDR3 spans 15 amino acids. As DNA, the CDR3 is TGTGCCAGTAGTATCTCCGCGCGGTCTCCCTATGGCTACACCTTC. Translated: CASSISARSPYGYTF.

The chain couples TRBV6-2 or TRBV6-3 to TRBJ2-4, with D possibly being TRBD2 (6 bases). V lost 2 bases to trimming and J lost 6 bases, with 14 bases between them. Germline assignment: CDR1 MNHEY and CDR2 SVGEGT. The CDR3 sequence is 15 residues long. CDR3 protein: CASSYGGTGGNIQYF. The CDR3 coding sequence is TGTGCCAGCAGTTACGGAGGGACTGGGGGAAACATTCAGTACTTC.

The J gene is TRBJ2-1, the V gene TRBV11-3, with D perhaps matching TRBD2 (5 bases). From germline, CDR1 is SGHNT and CDR2 YENEEA. CDR3 size: 15 residues. V lost 1 base, J lost 7 bases, and 14 bases lay in between. CDR3 sequence: CASSLGSGVRNEQFF. CDR3 sequence (DNA): TGTGCCAGCAGCTTAGGTTCCGGGGTGCGGAATGAGCAGTTCTTC.

V and J are TRBV30 and TRBJ2-7; TRBD2 might be the D (6 bases). Germline CDR1 reads GTSNPN; CDR2 reads SVGIG (reference sequence). The CDR3 length is 14 residues. V was pared by 4 bases and J by 2 bases, with 15 bases between. CDR3 loop: CAWTPVGRPYEQYF. CDR3 DNA: TGTGCCTGGACTCCAGTAGGGAGGCCCTACGAGCAGTACTTC.

The V gene is TRBV6-2 or TRBV6-3, the J gene TRBJ1-1; 9 bases map to TRBD1. The length of the CDR3 is 15 residues. Trimming at V came to 6 bases and at J to 1 base, leaving 6 bases not matched to a gene. Germline CDR1 reads MNHEY; CDR2 reads SVGEGT. The CDR3 nucleotides are TGTGCCAGCAGCTCACAGGGGGCAGAGAACACTGAAGCTTTCTTT. Translation: CASSSQGAENTEAFF.

The CDR3 reads CASSPSGGDEQFF. In DNA form, the CDR3 reads TGTGCCAGCTCACCATCGGGGGGTGATGAGCAGTTCTTC. V is TRBV18 and J is TRBJ2-1; TRBD2 agrees at 7 bases. The CDR3 is made up of 13 amino acids. With 2 bases clipped from V and 8 bases from J, the junction kept 3 bases outside the gene matches. Germline V CDR1 and CDR2: KGHSH, LQKENI.

The genes are TRBV19 and TRBJ2-3; TRBD2 might be the D (6 bases). The CDR3 has 14 residues. The V and J ends lost 4 bases and 2 bases respectively, with 10 bases between them. CDR1 is LNHDA and CDR2 is SQIVND in the germline V gene (reference sequence). The CDR3 DNA sequence: TGTGCCAGTAGTACGGGGGATCCCACAGATACGCAGTATTTT. As protein: CASSTGDPTDTQYF.

The chain is built from TRBV10-3 and TRBJ2-6; 7 nucleotides align to TRBD2. Germline assignment: CDR1 ENHRY and CDR2 SYGVKD. Trimming at V came to 11 bases and at J to 2 bases, leaving 18 bases not matched to a gene. The CDR3 is 18 residues long. CDR3 protein: CALSPGGGRSAGANVLTF. The CDR3 nucleotides read TGTGCCCTAAGTCCAGGTGGCGGGAGAAGTGCTGGGGCCAACGTCCTGACTTTC.

The chain joins TRBV19 to TRBJ2-1, with 12 bases lining up with TRBD2. Trimming removed 7 bases from V and 7 bases from J; junction bases left unmatched: 11. The CDR3 covers 16 residues. The V gene's germline CDR1 is LNHDA and CDR2 SQIVND (reference sequence). CDR3 bases: TGTGCCAGTATGGGTCGGACTAGCGGGGCTAGGAATGAGCAGTTCTTC. Protein: CASMGRTSGARNEQFF.

The chain uses TRBV7-2 and TRBJ2-1; the D gene is possibly TRBD2 (7 bases). This CDR3 is built from 16 residues. Trimming pared 7 bases from V and 7 bases from J, leaving 23 bases between. Germline V CDR1 and CDR2: SGHTA, FQGNSA. The CDR3 nucleotides are TGTGCCAGCATGCGCCTTGGCGGGGGCCAGAGGAATGAGCAGTTCTTC. It codes for CASMRLGGGQRNEQFF.

The chain combines TRBV20-1 with TRBJ2-1, with TRBD2 matching 8 bases. J was trimmed by 9 bases and V by 5 bases; bases with no gene match: 3. The CDR3 is 11 residues long. The germline V gene encodes CDR1 DFQATT and CDR2 SNEGSKA (reference sequence). CDR3 in DNA: TGCAGTGCTCGACTAGCGATTGAGCAGTTCTTC. Protein: CSARLAIEQFF.

The chain combines TRBV5-1 with TRBJ2-1; no clear D. The length of the CDR3 is 14 residues. Germline loops: CDR1 SGHRS, CDR2 YFSETQ. Trimming left V 0 bases short and J 3 bases short, with 7 bases between. The CDR3 region is CASSLGQFYNEQFF. The DNA of the CDR3 is TGCGCCAGCAGCTTGGGGCAGTTCTACAATGAGCAGTTCTTC.

This clone was seen once. The chain carries TRBV2 and TRBJ2-2, with 12 bases matching TRBD2. The CDR3 runs 16 residues. V lost 6 bases to trimming and J lost 7 bases; unmatched junction nucleotides: 9. Germline CDR1 SNHLY, CDR2 FYNNEI. Here the CDR3 reads CASSPASGRDGGELFF. The CDR3 DNA reads as TGTGCCAGCAGCCCCGCTAGCGGGAGGGATGGCGGGGAGCTGTTTTTT.

This chain uses TRBV6-6 with TRBJ2-2; 7 bases line up with TRBD2. Trimming at V came to 8 bases and at J to 3 bases, leaving 6 bases not matched to a gene. CDR3 length: 14 residues. Germline-derived CDR1 and CDR2 are MNHNY and SVGAGI (reference sequence). The CDR3 reads CASQSRGDTGELFF. CDR3 nucleotides: TGTGCCAGCCAAAGCCGGGGGGACACCGGGGAGCTGTTTTTT.

The chain recombines TRBV6-6 with TRBJ1-5, with D perhaps TRBD1 (6 bases). The V end was cut by 8 bases, the J end by 8 bases, with 19 bases between. The V gene's germline CDR1 is MNHNY and CDR2 SVGAGI (reference sequence). The CDR3 sequence is 14 residues long. The DNA of the CDR3 is TGTGCCAGCGTGCGTCAGGGAGGGGGGGAGCCCCAGCATTTT. Translated, it gives CASVRQGGGEPQHF.

In its sample, this clone was seen a few times. V and J are TRBV29-1 and TRBJ2-7; 7 bases match TRBD1. The germline V gene has CDR1 SQVTM and CDR2 ANQGSEA. V shed 6 bases and J 4 bases; nucleotides not matched to a gene: 6. This CDR3 has 12 residues. CDR3 loop: CSVSGQRYEQYF. The CDR3 DNA follows: TGCAGCGTCTCGGGACAGAGATACGAGCAGTACTTC.

Points on this clone: Different DNA sequences within this sample yield the same CDR3. CDR3 DNA sequence: TGTGCCTGGAGTGGACAAAACAATCAGCCCCAGCATTTT. This sequence encodes CAWSGQNNQPQHF. The V and J genes are TRBV30 and TRBJ1-5; D is ambiguous. Germline V gives CDR1 GTSNPN, CDR2 SVGIG (reference sequence). The V end lost 1 base, the J end lost 3 bases, and 7 bases lay between the germline ends. There are 13 residues in the CDR3. Full variable domain (remainder filled in from reference TRBV30 and TRBJ1-5): SQTIHQWPATLVQPVGSPLSLECTVEGTSNPNLYWYRQAAGRGLQLLFYSVGIGQISSEVPQNLSASRPQDRQFILSSKKLLLSDSGFYLCAWSGQNNQPQHFGDGTRLSIL.

The J gene is TRBJ2-2, the V gene TRBV27; 7 bases map to TRBD1. The CDR3 covers 15 residues. The J segment lost 6 bases and the V segment lost 2 bases, leaving 6 bases of the junction unmatched. The germline CDR1 and CDR2 sequences are MNHEY and SMNVEV (reference sequence). CDR3: CASSLARGMAGELFF. In DNA, the CDR3 is TGTGCCAGCAGTTTAGCCAGGGGGATGGCCGGGGAGCTGTTTTTT.

The V call is TRBV4-1, the J call TRBJ1-6; 11 bases fit TRBD1. Germline CDR1 is MGHRA and CDR2 is YSYEKL. V dropped 1 base and J dropped 9; count of bases not matched to a gene: 5. The CDR3 is 16 residues long. In DNA form, the CDR3 reads TGCGCCAGCAGCCAAGCGCAAGGGACAGGGGGTTCACCCCTCCACTTT. Protein sequence: CASSQAQGTGGSPLHF.

The chain is built from TRBV7-9 and TRBJ2-6, with D maybe TRBD1 (6 bases). This CDR3 has 16 residues. From germline, CDR1 is SEHNR and CDR2 FQNEAQ (reference sequence). Trimming removed 1 base from V and 4 bases from J, with 11 bases in between. The CDR3 protein is CASSLGTGTGANVLTF. CDR3 in DNA: TGTGCCAGCAGCTTAGGAACAGGGACGGGGGCCAACGTCCTGACTTTC.

The rearrangement links TRBV5-5 to TRBJ2-3; D not certain. Germline V gene lookup returns CDR1 SGHKS and CDR2 YYEKEE (reference sequence). V lost 1 base to trimming and J lost 4 bases, with 7 bases between them. This CDR3 is 13 amino acids long. The CDR3 sequence: CASSLNYADTQYF. As DNA, the CDR3 is TGTGCCAGCAGCTTGAACTATGCAGATACGCAGTATTTT.

The chain carries TRBV18 and TRBJ2-7; the D is unclear. Between the trimmed V and J ends, which lost 1 base and 4 bases, there was a span of 5 bases. This CDR3 region has 12 residues. Germline V gene lookup returns CDR1 KGHSH and CDR2 LQKENI. The CDR3 is CASSPLGYEQYF. DNA for the CDR3: TGTGCCAGCTCACCACTCGGTTACGAGCAGTACTTC.

The CDR3 is CASSPAVGHEQYF. CDR3 coding DNA: TGTGCCAGCAGCCCAGCGGTTGGCCACGAGCAGTACTTC. The V gene is TRBV7-3, the J gene TRBJ2-7, with a weak D call TRBD2 (5 bases). The CDR3 extends over 13 amino acids. Germline CDR1 is SGHTA and CDR2 is FQGTGA. The ends were cut back, 5 bases at V and 5 bases at J, with 13 bases in the middle.

The chain couples TRBV9 to TRBJ2-3; a weak D match, TRBD2 (7 bases). The CDR3 length is 15 residues. Germline V gene data show CDR1 as SGDLS and CDR2 as YYNGEE. V lost 3 bases and J lost 5, with 16 bases in between. CDR3 protein: CASSGGASGIDTQYF. The CDR3 DNA reads TGTGCCAGCAGCGGGGGGGCTAGCGGCATAGATACGCAGTATTTT.

In this sample, this clone turned up once. The chain combines TRBV5-1 with TRBJ1-1; possible D gene TRBD1, 6 bases. CDR3 length equals 15 residues. Germline V gene lookup returns CDR1 SGHRS and CDR2 YFSETQ. V was clipped by 1 base and J by 1 base, with 11 bases between them. DNA of the CDR3: TGCGCCAGCAGCTTGATGGGGGCCGGGAACACTGAAGCTTTCTTT. This codes for CASSLMGAGNTEAFF.

The gene calls are TRBV7-9 and TRBJ1-5; the match to TRBD1 covers 10 bases. This CDR3 region has 15 residues. Per the germline V gene, CDR1 is SEHNR and CDR2 is FQNEAQ (reference sequence). V trimming: 4 bases; J trimming: 4 bases; junction bases outside the gene matches: 4. The CDR3 region is CASSSGTGVNQPQHF. The CDR3 nucleotides are TGTGCCAGCAGCTCAGGGACAGGGGTAAATCAGCCCCAGCATTTT. The whole variable domain, remainder taken from reference TRBV7-9 and TRBJ1-5, is DTGVSQNPRHKITKRGQNVTFRCDPISEHNRLYWYRQTLGQGPEFLTYFQNEAQLEKSRLLSDRFSAERPKGSFSTLEIQRTEQGDSAMYLCASSSGTGVNQPQHFGDGTRLSIL.

The chain carries TRBV30 and TRBJ2-5; 12 bases are a match to TRBD1. This CDR3 is 16 amino acids long. After removal of 0 bases from V and 5 bases from J, the junction contained 7 bases not matched to a gene. Germline CDR1 and CDR2: GTSNPN and SVGIG (reference sequence). The CDR3 DNA reads TGTGCCTGGAGTGTCTTGGGGACAGGGGGCCTTGAGACCCAGTACTTC. It encodes CAWSVLGTGGLETQYF.

The chain combines TRBV7-9 with TRBJ2-2; 8 nucleotides match TRBD2. CDR3 size: 17 residues. Germline CDR1 and CDR2: SEHNR and FQNEAQ (reference sequence). V shed 6 bases and J 3 bases; nucleotides not matched to a gene: 12. Here the CDR3 DNA reads TGTGCCAGCAGACCCGCCCCAGCGGGGGCCTACACCGGGGAGCTGTTTTTT. Protein: CASRPAPAGAYTGELFF. Full variable domain (missing parts from reference TRBV7-9 and TRBJ2-2): DTGVSQNPRHKITKRGQNVTFRCDPISEHNRLYWYRQTLGQGPEFLTYFQNEAQLEKSRLLSDRFSAERPKGSFSTLEIQRTEQGDSAMYLCASRPAPAGAYTGELFFGEGSRLTVL.

This clone was detected only a few times. The gene calls are TRBV21-1 and TRBJ1-1; TRBD1, as called in the table, went unchecked against the DNA. TRBV21-1 is a documented pseudogene. The CDR3 is 13 amino acids. CDR3 nucleotide sequence: TGTGCCAGCAGCGATTCAGGGGGGCCTGAAGCTTTCTTT. Its translation: CASSDSGGPEAFF.

The rearrangement joins TRBV28 to TRBJ1-3; D is unresolved. Germline CDR1 reads MDHEN; CDR2 reads SYDVKM. This CDR3 has 15 amino acids. The V gene lost 3 bases and the J gene lost 0 bases, with 9 bases spanning the gap. CDR3 amino acids: CASSLQVHSGNTIYF. The CDR3, as DNA: TGTGCCAGCAGTTTGCAGGTCCACTCTGGAAACACCATATATTTT.

This clone was seen a single time. V gene TRBV7-9 combines with J gene TRBJ1-3, with 9 positions matching TRBD1. This CDR3 spans 14 amino acids. Trimming removed 5 bases from V and 3 bases from J; junction bases left unmatched: 2. From germline, CDR1 is SEHNR and CDR2 FQNEAQ (reference sequence). As DNA, the CDR3 is TGTGCCAGCAGCCTGACAGGGGGTGGAAACACCATATATTTT. This gives the protein CASSLTGGGNTIYF.